The 32 T cell receptor beta chains below were found in one sample sequenced in a study of CD8 T cells in Susac syndrome. RNA was extracted with the RNeasy kit, and a quantity of roughly 0.45 to 1 ug was reverse transcribed using random hexamers. TCRdb ran MiXCR on the immunoSEQ multiplex PCR reads and lists one entry per CDR3 protein. The sample yields 130,000 or so distinct CDR3 sequences, approximately 95% seen once. The sample taken for sequencing was CD4+ T cells from PBMCs. These receptors originate from a human donor with multiple sclerosis.

The gene calls are TRBV3-1 and TRBJ2-5; D gene unclear. Germline V gene sequence: CDR1 LGHDT, CDR2 YNNKEL (reference sequence). The CDR3 has 15 amino acids. V lost 3 bases to trimming and J lost 2 bases, with 13 bases between them. In nucleotides, the CDR3 is TGTGCCAGCAGCCATCGGACGGAACATCAAGAGACCCAGTACTTC. Its translation: CASSHRTEHQETQYF.

There are a few counts of this clonotype. The chain is built from TRBV29-1 and TRBJ2-7; 9 nucleotides line up with TRBD1. Trimming at V came to 4 bases and at J to 3 bases, leaving 1 base not matched to a gene. Germline CDR1 is SQVTM and CDR2 is ANQGSEA. The CDR3 runs 12 residues. DNA for the CDR3: TGCAGCGTTGGACAGGGGGGCTACGAGCAGTACTTC. It specifies CSVGQGGYEQYF.

The gene calls are TRBV11-1 and TRBJ1-1; no firm D call. The CDR3 is 14 residues long. Per the germline V gene, CDR1 is SGHAT and CDR2 is FQDESV (reference sequence). The V gene lost 1 base and the J gene lost 0 bases, with 6 bases spanning the gap. As DNA, the CDR3 is TGTGCCAGCAGCTTAGAGGTACTGAACACTGAAGCTTTCTTT. It is translated as CASSLEVLNTEAFF.

The chain carries TRBV3-1 and TRBJ2-3, with a possible D match to TRBD2 (6 bases). Looked up from germline, CDR1 is LGHDT and CDR2 is YNNKEL (reference sequence). The CDR3 runs 17 residues. Trimming took off 4 bases at V and 11 bases at J, with 28 bases between the two ends. CDR3 loop: CASSPHQRGTQTRVQYF. In DNA, the CDR3 is TGTGCCAGCAGCCCCCATCAACGCGGGACCCAGACTCGGGTGCAGTATTTT.

The V gene is TRBV25-1, the J gene TRBJ2-7; 9 nucleotides line up with TRBD1. The CDR3 is 14 residues long. V lost 6 bases and J lost 5; bases outside the gene matches: 8. In germline, CDR1 is MGHDK, CDR2 SYGVNS. The CDR3 reads CASRGTGKINEQYF. The CDR3 DNA sequence: TGTGCCAGCAGAGGGACAGGGAAGATCAACGAGCAGTACTTC.

V gene TRBV5-4 combines with J gene TRBJ2-1; TRBD2 matches 10 bases. The ends lost 7 bases at V and 9 bases at J; junction bases unmatched: 7. The CDR3 contains 13 residues. The V gene's germline CDR1 is SGHNT and CDR2 YYREEE (reference sequence). In DNA form, the CDR3 reads TGTGCCAGCGGTCTAGCGGGAGCGGGTGAGCAGTTCTTC. It is translated as CASGLAGAGEQFF.

The gene calls are TRBV12-3 or TRBV12-4 and TRBJ2-5; 11 bases align to TRBD2. The CDR3 is 14 amino acids. The V gene end was trimmed by 3 bases and the J gene end by 5 bases; junction bases not matched to a gene: 2. The CDR3: CASSLASGGETQYF. The DNA for the CDR3 is TGTGCCAGCAGTTTGGCTAGCGGGGGGGAGACCCAGTACTTC.

This rearrangement joins TRBV15 to TRBJ2-2; 7 bases are shared with TRBD2. CDR1 is LNHNV and CDR2 is YYDKDF in the germline V gene (reference sequence). The CDR3 spans 16 residues. V shed 1 base and J 0 bases; nucleotides not matched to a gene: 2. The CDR3 sequence is CATSRVAGANTGELFF. The CDR3 region has the DNA TGTGCCACCAGCAGAGTGGCGGGGGCGAACACCGGGGAGCTGTTTTTT. Combining the CDR3 with reference TRBV15 and TRBJ2-2 gives the whole variable domain DAMVIQNPRYQVTQFGKPVTLSCSQTLNHNVMYWYQQKSSQAPKLLFHYYDKDFNNEADTPDNFQSRRPNTSFCFLDIRSPGLGDTAMYLCATSRVAGANTGELFFGEGSRLTVL.

The sample holds one count of this clonotype. The chain joins TRBV14 to TRBJ2-1, with unresolved D. Germline CDR1 is SGHDN and CDR2 is FVKESK. The CDR3 consists of 14 residues. V gave up 1 base and J gave up 7 bases, with 11 bases separating them. The CDR3 DNA is TGTGCCAGCAGCCAAGGGAGTTTGGTGAATGAGCAGTTCTTC. It translates to CASSQGSLVNEQFF. Using reference TRBV14 and TRBJ2-1 for the parts outside the CDR3, the full variable domain is EAGVTQFPSHSVIEKGQTVTLRCDPISGHDNLYWYRRVMGKEIKFLLHFVKESKQDESGMPNNRFLAERTGGTYSTLKVQPAELEDSGVYFCASSQGSLVNEQFFGPGTRLTVL.

This clonotype was counted a single time. J is TRBJ1-2 and V is TRBV6-5; a possible D gene is TRBD1 (5 bases). Between the trimmed V and J ends, which lost 7 bases and 1 base, there was a span of 10 bases. Germline V gene sequence: CDR1 MNHEY, CDR2 SVGAGI. The CDR3 length is 13 residues. The CDR3 protein is CASTQGVNYGYTF. Written as DNA, the CDR3 is TGTGCCAGCACTCAGGGCGTTAACTATGGCTACACCTTC.

The chain carries TRBV3-1 and TRBJ2-1; no definite D call. Trimming took off 1 base at V and 7 bases at J, with 14 bases between the two ends. The V gene's germline CDR1 is LGHDT and CDR2 YNNKEL (reference sequence). CDR3 size: 15 residues. This CDR3 reads CASSQGPTPSNEQFF. The CDR3 DNA follows: TGTGCCAGCAGCCAAGGTCCCACCCCCAGTAATGAGCAGTTCTTC.

This chain uses TRBV5-1 with TRBJ1-1; no firm D call. Germline loops: CDR1 SGHRS, CDR2 YFSETQ. V dropped 0 bases and J dropped 6 bases, with 9 bases sitting between them. The CDR3 totals 13 residues. Here the CDR3 reads CASSLAGIPEAFF. For the CDR3, the DNA is TGCGCCAGCAGCTTGGCCGGGATCCCTGAAGCTTTCTTT.

V and J are TRBV29-1 and TRBJ1-1; D call uncertain. V gave up 1 base and J gave up 0 bases, with 6 bases separating them. Germline V lookup: CDR1 SQVTM, CDR2 ANQGSEA. The CDR3 sequence is 13 residues long. CDR3 sequence: CSVEVTLNTEAFF. The CDR3 DNA is TGCAGCGTTGAAGTGACGCTGAACACTGAAGCTTTCTTT.

The CDR3 sequence is CASSQAGLVTGELFF. CDR3 coding DNA: TGCGCCAGCAGCCAAGCGGGACTAGTGACAGGGGAGCTGTTTTTT. The genes are TRBV4-1 and TRBJ2-2; 8 bases fit TRBD2. The junction had 6 bases not matched to a gene; V was cut back by 1 base and J by 8 bases. The CDR3 length is 15 residues. Germline assignment: CDR1 MGHRA and CDR2 YSYEKL.

The chain employs TRBV18 and TRBJ1-4, with 10 bases aligning to TRBD1. This CDR3 has 15 amino acids. From germline, CDR1 is KGHSH and CDR2 LQKENI. Germline trimming cut 6 bases from V and 8 bases from J; bases unmatched to any gene: 9. CDR3 in DNA: TGTGCCAGCTCCCCCCCGGGACAGGGGAGGGAAAAACTGTTTTTT. Protein product: CASSPPGQGREKLFF.

This chain links TRBV29-1 with TRBJ1-2; unclear D gene. Germline CDR1 and CDR2: SQVTM and ANQGSEA. The CDR3 contains 12 residues. V was trimmed by 3 bases and J by 4 bases, leaving 9 bases between them. The CDR3 nucleotides read TGCAGCGTTGAGAAGGGAGGCTATGGCTACACCTTC. Its translation is CSVEKGGYGYTF. The full variable domain, with the rest looked up from reference TRBV29-1 and TRBJ1-2, is SAVISQKPSRDICQRGTSLTIQCQVDSQVTMMFWYRQQPGQSLTLIATANQGSEATYESGFVIDKFPISRPNLTFSTLTVSNMSPEDSSIYLCSVEKGGYGYTFGSGTRLTVV.

The genes are TRBV20-1 and TRBJ2-3; TRBD2 matches at 7 bases. Germline CDR1 is DFQATT and CDR2 is SNEGSKA (reference sequence). This CDR3 spans 14 amino acids. The V and J ends lost 3 bases and 5 bases, in that order; junction bases with no gene match: 8. The CDR3 loop reads CSARRAGAQDTQYF. CDR3 coding DNA: TGCAGTGCTAGGAGGGCGGGAGCACAAGATACGCAGTATTTT.

The J gene is TRBJ1-6, the V gene TRBV9; no clear D gene. V was pared by 0 bases and J by 7 bases, with 17 bases between. Germline-derived CDR1 and CDR2 are SGDLS and YYNGEE. The CDR3 length is 17 residues. CDR3 nucleotide sequence: TGTGCCAGCAGCGTAGCTGACTTCCCCCGGAGGAATTCACCCCTCCACTTT. This encodes CASSVADFPRRNSPLHF.

The chain is built from TRBV6-1 and TRBJ2-3; 9 bases map to TRBD1. CDR3 size: 16 residues. The trim removed 4 bases at V and 9 bases at J, leaving 14 bases unmatched. The germline V gene encodes CDR1 MNHNS and CDR2 SASEGT. Written as DNA, the CDR3 is TGTGCCAGCAGTGGGGGGGACAGGGATCAATCAGGAACGCAGTATTTT. Translation gives CASSGGDRDQSGTQYF.

This chain connects TRBV15 to TRBJ2-1, with 11 positions matching TRBD2. The CDR3 runs 16 residues. Germline CDR1 LNHNV, CDR2 YYDKDF (reference sequence). V lost 0 bases to trimming and J lost 6 bases; unmatched junction nucleotides: 4. CDR3 DNA sequence: TGTGCCACCAGCAGAGAGGTAGCGGGGGGGCTCAATGAGCAGTTCTTC. The encoded protein is CATSREVAGGLNEQFF.

The rearrangement joins TRBV6-6 to TRBJ2-3; TRBD2 is a possible D gene (5 bases). Germline V gene sequence: CDR1 MNHNY, CDR2 SVGAGI (reference sequence). Deletions cut 7 bases from V and 6 bases from J, with 20 bases between. The CDR3 runs to 15 residues. The CDR3 spells CASNDREMTTDTQYF. The CDR3 DNA reads as TGTGCCAGCAACGACCGGGAAATGACGACCGATACGCAGTATTTT.

The J gene is TRBJ2-1, the V gene TRBV24-1; 7 bases are shared with TRBD1. Germline-derived CDR1 and CDR2 are KGHDR and SFDVKD. The CDR3 totals 15 residues. V was clipped by 4 bases and J by 3 bases; unmatched bases: 5. The CDR3: CATSEKDRNYNEQFF. The CDR3 nucleotides are TGTGCCACCAGTGAGAAGGACAGGAACTACAATGAGCAGTTCTTC.

The chain combines TRBV7-3 with TRBJ2-3; D could derive from TRBD1 or TRBD2 (5 bases each). V was pared by 4 bases and J by 2 bases, with 7 bases between. Germline loops: CDR1 SGHTA, CDR2 FQGTGA. The CDR3 consists of 13 residues. CDR3 amino acids: CASSSGPTDTQYF. The CDR3 nucleotides are TGTGCCAGCAGCTCGGGACCCACAGATACGCAGTATTTT.

The J gene is TRBJ2-1, the V gene TRBV28; TRBD2 matches 8 bases. CDR1 is MDHEN and CDR2 is SYDVKM in the germline V gene. J was trimmed by 8 bases and V by 2 bases; bases with no gene match: 8. The length of the CDR3 is 15 residues. As DNA, the CDR3 is TGTGCCAGCAGTTTAGCGGGGGGCGCGGGGTATGAGCAGTTCTTC. This encodes CASSLAGGAGYEQFF.

CDR3 sequence (DNA): TGTGCCAGCAGCTTAGGGACGGCCCGGGAGACCCAGTACTTC. This gives the protein CASSLGTARETQYF. V gene TRBV7-6 combines with J gene TRBJ2-5; the D is unclear. Germline values: CDR1 SGHVS, CDR2 FNYEAQ. CDR3 length equals 14 residues. V dropped 1 base and J dropped 5 bases, with 11 bases sitting between them.

V usage is TRBV6-1 and J usage is TRBJ2-5; D uncertain. CDR3 length: 13 residues. CDR1 and CDR2 (germline): MNHNS, SASEGT. Trimming left V 6 bases short and J 5 bases short, with 13 bases between. This CDR3 reads CASSHSPQETQYF. The CDR3 bases are TGTGCCAGCAGCCACAGCCCCCAGGAGACCCAGTACTTC.

V and J are TRBV7-9 and TRBJ1-6; a possible D gene is TRBD1 (5 bases). Trimming left V 7 bases short and J 5 bases short, with 15 bases between. Germline CDR1 is SEHNR and CDR2 is FQNEAQ (reference sequence). The CDR3 covers 15 residues. CDR3 in amino acids: CASTDGTGNNSPLHF. CDR3 nucleotide sequence: TGTGCCAGCACCGACGGGACTGGGAATAATTCACCCCTCCACTTT.

The chain combines TRBV27 with TRBJ1-5; D gene ambiguous. CDR1 MNHEY and CDR2 SMNVEV come from the germline V gene (reference sequence). The V gene lost 0 bases and the J gene lost 4 bases, with 7 bases spanning the gap. The CDR3 contains 14 residues. DNA for the CDR3: TGTGCCAGCAGTTTATCACAACCTAATCAGCCCCAGCATTTT. It specifies CASSLSQPNQPQHF.

A single count supports this clonotype. The genes are TRBV15 and TRBJ2-1; D gene unclear. This CDR3 spans 15 amino acids. The germline V gene encodes CDR1 LNHNV and CDR2 YYDKDF (reference sequence). V shed 0 bases and J shed 6 bases, with 12 bases lying between them. The CDR3 DNA reads TGTGCCACCAGCAGAGATCACACCTCCGGCAATGAGCAGTTCTTC. Translating gives CATSRDHTSGNEQFF.

The chain has TRBV6-5 and TRBJ1-6; TRBD1 is a possible D gene (5 bases). V lost 4 bases to trimming and J lost 12 bases, with 10 bases between them. Per germline, CDR1 MNHEY and CDR2 SVGAGI. CDR3 length: 12 amino acids. The CDR3 sequence is CASSFPGRPLHF. In DNA form, the CDR3 reads TGTGCCAGCAGTTTCCCGGGGCGACCCCTCCACTTT.

This chain links TRBV30 with TRBJ1-6; D might be TRBD1 (6 bases). Germline CDR1 and CDR2: GTSNPN and SVGIG (reference sequence). Trimming took 0 bases from V and 10 from J, leaving 13 bases between them. This CDR3 region has 14 residues. Written as DNA, the CDR3 is TGTGCCTGGAGTGTACAACAGGGAGTCTCACCCCTCCACTTT. Residues: CAWSVQQGVSPLHF.

The rearrangement uses TRBV7-2 and TRBJ2-2; 11 nucleotides line up with TRBD1. There are 16 residues in the CDR3. Trimming took 1 base from V and 5 from J; bases not matched to a gene: 3. Germline assignment: CDR1 SGHTA and CDR2 FQGNSA. The DNA for the CDR3 is TGTGCCAGCAGCTTAGGGGACAGGGGGTGGACCGGGGAGCTGTTTTTT. It specifies CASSLGDRGWTGELFF.